This T cell receptor (beta chain) was retrieved from a study of cytomegalovirus exposure and HLA in healthy donors. Findings of the study overall: It was 164 TCR beta chains that were listed as cytomegalovirus-associated.

In the PCR, 60 Vbeta and 13 Jbeta primers were used. Repertoires were generated with immunoSEQ multiplex PCR, while TCRdb's copy carries only in-frame clones and drops some. Of some 140,000 clones listed, approximately 62% were seen once; the top ten hold approximately 1.6%. A remark on this clone: The antigen is undetermined.

Although they were nominally healthy when sampled, donors likely had unrecorded immune exposures. CDR1 is MGHRA and CDR2 is YSYEKL in the germline V gene. Between the trimmed V and J ends, which lost 1 base and 4 bases, there was a span of 13 bases. CDR3 length equals 15 residues. The V gene is TRBV4-1, the J gene TRBJ1-1; D is undetermined. The sequencing input was PBMCs. The origin of this receptor is a human donor in good health. This chain's CDR3 is CASSQGMGGGTEAFF. Written as DNA, the CDR3 is TGCGCCAGCAGCCAAGGGATGGGCGGAGGCACTGAAGCTTTCTTT.